The clone carrying this TCR beta chain turned up a few times. The TCR library protocol attached unique molecular identifiers to the individual cDNA molecules. TCRdb fed the 5' RACE reads into MiXCR, producing one record per CDR3 protein. The table includes tens of thousands of distinct CDR3 sequences, 20% to 25% detected once. Per germline, CDR1 SGHRS and CDR2 YFSETQ. The CDR3 runs to 12 residues. V was shortened by 4 bases and J by 0 bases, with 4 bases between the two germline ends. The data originate from a study of early T cells in non-severe SARS-CoV-2 infection. About the study: Sequencing input comprised bulk RNA from unsorted whole blood; chain pairing was not available.

This receptor was identified in an adult who was a healthcare worker with PCR-confirmed SARS-CoV-2 infection or an uninfected control (not recorded which). The specimen comprised whole blood, sampled at baseline. V is TRBV5-1 and J is TRBJ2-5; the D is unclear. The DNA of the CDR3 is TGCGCCAGCAGCGGGAACCAAGAGACCCAGTACTTC. The encoded protein is CASSGNQETQYF.